This T cell receptor (beta chain) originates from a study of T-cell reconstitution after alpha-beta-depleted transplantation in children. General observations from the study: Roughly two months post-transplant, alpha-beta T cells reportedly originated from several hundred graft clones that had expanded. Fresh T-cell production supplied most of the T-cell counts and diversity seen one year after transplant.

Construction of the TCRbeta library involved unique molecular identifiers. Using its own MiXCR run on the PCR reads, TCRdb lists one record per CDR3 protein. The repertoire holds some 100,000 distinct CDR3 sequences, with under 25% as singletons. To note about this clonotype: Its antigen remains unknown.

The CDR3 spans 16 residues. The germline gives CDR1 SGHVS, CDR2 FNYEAQ. V shed 6 bases and J 4 bases; nucleotides not matched to a gene: 15. This sequence joins TRBV7-6 and TRBJ2-7; 7 nucleotides line up with TRBD1. The material was PBMCs, obtained before TCRalphabeta/CD19-depleted stem cell transplant. The TCR sequence derives from a boy aged 2 to 10 with acute lymphoblastic leukemia, due to receive a stem cell transplant. The CDR3 coding sequence is TGTGCCAGCAGTTCCCTGACAGGGCAGGTTTATTACGAGCAGTACTTC. As protein: CASSSLTGQVYYEQYF.